What follows describes a single T cell receptor (beta chain). Antigen specificity is unknown. The source of the sample is a study of vaccination effects on CD4 cells after COVID-19. The study's findings and limits: Only a single clone (1 of 255 vaccine-induced clones in healthy vaccinees) cross-reacted with common cold coronaviruses. Few convalescent patients and no early post-infection timepoints were included in the study.

Profiled with immunoSEQ multiplex PCR; TCRdb holds only in-frame clones, not every one. Among approximately 82,000 clones listed, around 74% were seen once. Antigen-specific CD4+ T cells expanded by the ViraFEST assay with viral peptide pools were then sequenced. Between days 9 and 10 of culture, CD4+ T cells were separated out. Testing of the vaccine recipients showed negative nucleocapsid antibodies and no prior SARS-CoV-2 infection. The germline V and J ends were trimmed by 4 bases and 0 bases, with 16 bases remaining between them. CDR1 is GTSNPN and CDR2 is SVGIG in the germline V gene (reference sequence). The CDR3 spans 16 residues.

The sequence derives from a human donor who received a COVID-19 vaccine. Source: CD4+ T cells from PBMCs cultured with HCoV-229E spike peptides, taken before COVID-19 vaccination. V is TRBV30 and J is TRBJ1-5, with a tentative D call TRBD1 (5 bases). CDR3 DNA sequence: TGTGCCTGGAATCTGGGGGGAGACTGTAGCAATCAGCCCCAGCATTTT. It is translated as CAWNLGGDCSNQPQHF. The whole variable domain, remainder taken from reference TRBV30 and TRBJ1-5, is SQTIHQWPATLVQPVGSPLSLECTVEGTSNPNLYWYRQAAGRGLQLLFYSVGIGQISSEVPQNLSASRPQDRQFILSSKKLLLSDSGFYLCAWNLGGDCSNQPQHFGDGTRLSIL.